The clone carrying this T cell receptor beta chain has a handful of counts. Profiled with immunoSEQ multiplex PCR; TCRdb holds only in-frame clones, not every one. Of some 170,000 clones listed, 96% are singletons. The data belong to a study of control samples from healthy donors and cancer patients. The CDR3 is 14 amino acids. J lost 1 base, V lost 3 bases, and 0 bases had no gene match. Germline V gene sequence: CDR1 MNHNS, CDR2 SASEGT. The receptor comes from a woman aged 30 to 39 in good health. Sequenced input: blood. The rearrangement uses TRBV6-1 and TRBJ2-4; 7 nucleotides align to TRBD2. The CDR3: CASSEGGAKNIQYF. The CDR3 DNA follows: TGTGCCAGCAGTGAGGGGGGGGCCAAAAACATTCAGTACTTC.